The clone carrying this TCR beta chain was recorded many times. TCRdb called the 5' RACE reads again in MiXCR, with one record for every CDR3 protein. The sample includes tens of thousands of distinct CDR3 sequences, 10% seen only once; the top ten take less than 10%. These data come from a study of early T cells in non-severe SARS-CoV-2 infection. The V and J ends lost 0 bases and 2 bases, in that order; junction bases with no gene match: 6. This CDR3 region has 16 residues. Per the germline V gene, CDR1 is DFQATT and CDR2 is SNEGSKA (reference sequence). V usage is TRBV20-1 and J usage is TRBJ1-2; 10 positions match TRBD1. This specimen was whole blood, taken at baseline. The sequence was obtained from an adult who was a healthcare worker with PCR-confirmed SARS-CoV-2 infection or an uninfected control (not recorded which). The CDR3 loop reads CSARDPGQGDNYGYTF. CDR3 DNA: TGCAGTGCTAGAGATCCTGGACAGGGGGACAACTATGGCTACACCTTC.